The 6 T cell receptor beta chains given below trace back to one sample, sequenced in a study of Ad26.COV2.S vaccination and SARS-CoV-2 variants. Clones were read by immunoSEQ multiplex PCR, and TCRdb kept only the in-frame ones, dropping some. The data show some 330,000 clones, with 75% to 90% seen just once and around 5.5% held by the top ten. Sample treatment: about 20 received Ad26.COV2.S at low or high dose, single or two shots; roughly five received placebo; per-sample allocation not given. Samples came from day 63 after the first vaccine or placebo injection. The material sequenced was peripheral blood, taken in a trial of Ad26.COV2.S vaccine versus placebo. Source of these receptors: a person between 18 and 65 years old who received the Ad26.COV2.S COVID-19 vaccine or a placebo.

This chain uses TRBV11-2 with TRBJ1-2; TRBD1 matches 8 bases. CDR1 is SGHAT and CDR2 is FQNNGV in the germline V gene. V dropped 5 bases and J dropped 2; count of bases not matched to a gene: 7. The CDR3 contains 15 residues. This CDR3 is CASSTRQGTNYGYTF. CDR3 bases: TGTGCCAGCAGCACCCGACAGGGGACAAACTATGGCTACACCTTC.

CDR3 nucleotide sequence: TGTGCCAGCAGTTTAGGGGTTGTATGGGTCGCTGAAGCTTTCTTT. Protein sequence: CASSLGVVWVAEAFF. The J gene is TRBJ1-1, the V gene TRBV28; D unclear. V shed 2 bases and J shed 6 bases, with 16 bases lying between them. The CDR3 is 15 residues long. CDR1 and CDR2 (germline): MDHEN, SYDVKM.

The genes are TRBV19 and TRBJ1-1; TRBD1 is a possible D gene (5 bases). V gave up 3 bases and J gave up 3 bases, with 17 bases separating them. The germline gives CDR1 LNHDA, CDR2 SQIVND (reference sequence). This CDR3 region has 16 residues. CDR3 sequence reads: CASSITPGRLYTEAFF. CDR3 sequence (DNA): TGTGCCAGTAGTATCACGCCAGGGAGATTATACACTGAAGCTTTCTTT.

The rearrangement uses TRBV12-3 or TRBV12-4 and TRBJ1-1; TRBD1 matches 7 bases. The CDR3 is 12 residues long. With V trimmed by 4 bases and J by 9 bases, 5 bases remained unmatched. The CDR3 reads CASSSIRGKAFF. In DNA form, the CDR3 reads TGTGCCAGCAGTTCGATCAGGGGGAAAGCTTTCTTT.

The chain combines TRBV7-8 with TRBJ2-3; 11 nucleotides line up with TRBD2. With 1 base clipped from V and 4 bases from J, the junction kept 4 bases outside the gene matches. The CDR3 is 16 residues long. Germline V gene data show CDR1 as SGHVS and CDR2 as FQNEAQ. The CDR3 DNA follows: TGTGCCAGCAGCTTAGGGAGACTAGCGGGATCAGATACGCAGTATTTT. This sequence encodes CASSLGRLAGSDTQYF. The full variable domain, completed using reference TRBV7-8 and TRBJ2-3, is GAGVSQSPRYKVAKRGQDVALRCDPISGHVSLFWYQQALGQGPEFLTYFQNEAQLDKSGLPSDRFFAERPEGSVSTLKIQRTQQEDSAVYLCASSLGRLAGSDTQYFGPGTRLTVL.

The CDR3 is CATSDFLTCPVQETQYF. In DNA, the CDR3 is TGTGCCACCAGTGATTTCCTAACGTGTCCAGTCCAAGAGACCCAGTACTTC. This chain uses TRBV24-1 with TRBJ2-5; D unclear. V was cut by 1 base and J by 1 base, with 15 bases left in between. CDR1 and CDR2 (germline): KGHDR, SFDVKD. This CDR3 has 17 residues.